The 23 T cell receptor beta chains below were found in one sample sequenced in a study of vaccination effects on CD4 cells after COVID-19. Clones were read by immunoSEQ multiplex PCR, and TCRdb kept only the in-frame ones, dropping some. Of tens of thousands of clones listed, 70% to 80% were seen once; the top ten hold around 16%. Antigen-specific CD4+ T cells were expanded (with viral peptide pools) by the ViraFEST assay ahead of sequencing. Scientists isolated CD4+ T cells after a roughly 10-day culture period ended. The infection with SARS-CoV-2 (confirmed by PCR) occurred in this person between March and December 2020. These receptors have no identified antigens. The source was CD4+ T cells from PBMCs cultured with SARS-CoV-2 spike peptides, collected before COVID-19 vaccination. These receptors originate from a human donor who had a prior SARS-CoV-2 infection.

CDR3 protein: CASSPPAGGPYNSPLHF. CDR3 sequence (DNA): TGTGCCAGCTCACCACCGGCAGGGGGCCCGTATAATTCACCCCTCCACTTT. The chain uses TRBV18 and TRBJ1-6; 8 nucleotides match TRBD1. The CDR3 is 17 residues long. The germline V gene has CDR1 KGHSH and CDR2 LQKENI. The ends lost 0 bases at V and 4 bases at J; junction bases unmatched: 5.

This chain connects TRBV15 to TRBJ2-3; 10 positions agree with TRBD2. Germline V CDR1 and CDR2: LNHNV, YYDKDF (reference sequence). There are 19 residues in the CDR3. With 1 base clipped from V and 2 bases from J, the junction kept 12 bases outside the gene matches. This chain's CDR3 is CATSRVQGHLAGATDTQYF. Here the CDR3 DNA reads TGTGCCACCAGCAGAGTTCAGGGGCATCTAGCGGGGGCCACAGATACGCAGTATTTT.

The chain employs TRBV2 and TRBJ2-7, with D perhaps matching TRBD1 (6 bases). Trimming stripped 5 bases from V and 7 bases from J, with 24 bases between. The CDR3 runs to 16 residues. From germline, CDR1 is SNHLY and CDR2 FYNNEI. CDR3 coding DNA: TGTGCCAGCAGTCTACAGGGTAACCACGCATCGAAAGAGCAGTACTTC. Amino acid sequence: CASSLQGNHASKEQYF.

The genes are TRBV5-4 and TRBJ2-7; 11 bases are shared with TRBD2. CDR1 and CDR2 from the germline V gene are SGHNT and YYREEE (reference sequence). The CDR3 is made up of 15 amino acids. V shed 5 bases, J shed 7 bases, and the junction held 11 bases outside the gene matches. CDR3 nucleotide sequence: TGTGCCAGCAGTCTAACTAGCGGGAGAGTAAGGGAGCAGTACTTC. Its translation: CASSLTSGRVREQYF.

The count of this clone is one. The chain combines TRBV5-6 with TRBJ2-6; D remains unclear. V lost 1 base, J lost 1 base, and 9 bases lay in between. The germline CDR1 and CDR2 sequences are SGHDT and YYEEEE. The CDR3 contains 16 residues. The CDR3 spells CASSLPGRSGANVLTF. CDR3 DNA sequence: TGTGCCAGCAGCTTGCCCGGACGGTCTGGGGCCAACGTCCTGACTTTC.

V is TRBV9 and J is TRBJ2-1; 7 bases agree with TRBD2. Trimming cost V 3 bases and J 4 bases; bases outside gene matches: 10. Germline CDR1 and CDR2: SGDLS and YYNGEE. The CDR3 has 16 amino acids. This CDR3 reads CASSGASGWQYNEQFF. In DNA, the CDR3 is TGTGCCAGCAGCGGGGCTAGCGGATGGCAGTACAATGAGCAGTTCTTC.

The J gene is TRBJ1-4, the V gene TRBV27; TRBD1 matches at 8 bases. The CDR3 has 16 residues. The germline CDR1 and CDR2 sequences are MNHEY and SMNVEV (reference sequence). V dropped 4 bases and J dropped 0; count of bases not matched to a gene: 4. CDR3 sequence: CASSSGTGATNEKLFF. CDR3 bases: TGTGCCAGCAGTTCCGGGACAGGTGCAACTAATGAAAAACTGTTTTTT.

V is TRBV7-8 and J is TRBJ2-5; no clear D. Trimming took off 3 bases at V and 4 bases at J, with 6 bases between the two ends. This CDR3 comprises 12 residues. CDR1 is SGHVS and CDR2 is FQNEAQ in the germline V gene. Here the CDR3 reads CASSFNGETQYF. The CDR3 DNA follows: TGTGCCAGCAGCTTTAACGGAGAGACCCAGTACTTC.

The chain recombines TRBV2 with TRBJ1-2; a weak D match, TRBD1 (5 bases). Germline-derived CDR1 and CDR2 are SNHLY and FYNNEI. Deletions cut 4 bases from V and 4 bases from J, with 10 bases between. This CDR3 has 13 amino acids. CDR3 in amino acids: CASSGDGTYGYTF. The CDR3 DNA is TGTGCCAGCAGTGGGGACGGCACCTATGGCTACACCTTC.

The chain joins TRBV11-1 to TRBJ2-7; possible D gene TRBD2, 6 bases. The germline gives CDR1 SGHAT, CDR2 FQDESV (reference sequence). V lost 2 bases and J lost 0, with 14 bases in between. The CDR3 is 16 residues long. The CDR3: CASSLSTSGPSYEQYF. CDR3 sequence (DNA): TGTGCCAGCAGCTTATCGACGAGCGGGCCCTCCTACGAGCAGTACTTC. Supplemented by reference TRBV11-1 and TRBJ2-7, the full variable domain reads EAEVAQSPRYKITEKSQAVAFWCDPISGHATLYWYRQILGQGPELLVQFQDESVVDDSQLPKDRFSAERLKGVDSTLKIQPAELGDSAMYLCASSLSTSGPSYEQYFGPGTRLTVT.

The V and J genes are TRBV9 and TRBJ2-5; 10 nucleotides line up with TRBD2. Trimming took 0 bases from V and 5 from J; bases not matched to a gene: 13. The CDR3 sequence is 18 residues long. In germline, CDR1 is SGDLS, CDR2 YYNGEE. CDR3 nucleotides: TGTGCCAGCAGCGTAGGACCTAGCGGGAGTTGGCGTAGGGAGACCCAGTACTTC. Its protein product is CASSVGPSGSWRRETQYF.

The chain joins TRBV6-9 to TRBJ1-2, with a possible D match to TRBD1 (5 bases). Germline V gene lookup returns CDR1 MNHGY and CDR2 SVAAGI. CDR3 length equals 15 residues. Trimming left V 5 bases short and J 4 bases short, with 17 bases between. In DNA form, the CDR3 reads TGTGCCAGCAGTCCCCGCCGCCCCAGGGCCTATGGCTACACCTTC. Residues: CASSPRRPRAYGYTF.

V usage is TRBV10-3 and J usage is TRBJ2-5; D is ambiguous. CDR3 size: 13 residues. Trimming removed 3 bases at V and 1 base at J, with 6 bases between. Per germline, CDR1 ENHRY and CDR2 SYGVKD. DNA for the CDR3: TGTGCCATCAGTGATCACAGCCAAGAGACCCAGTACTTC. Translation gives CAISDHSQETQYF.

The V and J genes are TRBV6-5 and TRBJ2-5; 9 bases fit TRBD2. The length of the CDR3 is 16 residues. V lost 2 bases, J lost 3 bases, and 7 bases stayed unmatched. Germline V gives CDR1 MNHEY, CDR2 SVGAGI. The CDR3 sequence: CASSYGGTSRKETQYF. The CDR3 region has the DNA TGTGCCAGCAGTTACGGGGGGACTAGCCGCAAAGAGACCCAGTACTTC.

V and J are TRBV9 and TRBJ2-5; 12 bases agree with TRBD2. CDR1 is SGDLS, CDR2 YYNGEE, per germline. V was clipped by 5 bases and J by 5 bases; unmatched bases: 7. This CDR3 region has 15 residues. The CDR3 here is CASSTLAGGLETQYF. The CDR3 DNA reads TGTGCCAGCAGTACTCTAGCGGGGGGGTTGGAGACCCAGTACTTC.

This chain connects TRBV5-1 to TRBJ1-3; D possibly corresponds to TRBD1 (5 bases). Germline V gives CDR1 SGHRS, CDR2 YFSETQ. There are 14 residues in the CDR3. Deletions cut 4 bases from V and 5 bases from J, with 13 bases between. CDR3 sequence reads: CASSPGGERNTIYF. The CDR3 DNA follows: TGCGCCAGCAGCCCGGGGGGGGAAAGAAACACCATATATTTT.

The rearrangement uses TRBV5-6 and TRBJ2-7; D not resolved. There are 14 residues in the CDR3. Germline CDR1 and CDR2: SGHDT and YYEEEE. Trimming shortened V by 4 bases and J by 12 bases, and 23 bases separated the two germline ends. In nucleotides, the CDR3 is TGTGCCAGCAGCGAAACCGGCTTTTGGGATATATGGTACTTC. Its protein product is CASSETGFWDIWYF.

In this sample, this clone turned up a few times. V is TRBV3-1 (or the pseudogene TRBV3-2) and J is TRBJ1-6; 9 bases match TRBD1. Germline CDR1 LGHDT, CDR2 YNNKEL (reference sequence). After removal of 4 bases from V and 7 bases from J, the junction contained 8 bases not matched to a gene. This CDR3 region has 16 residues. In DNA form, the CDR3 reads TGTGCCAGCAGCCCGACAGGGGGATATTTGAATTCACCCCTCCACTTT. This gives the protein CASSPTGGYLNSPLHF.

The genes are TRBV6-4 and TRBJ2-1; the match to TRBD2 covers 8 bases. Germline CDR1 reads MRHNA; CDR2 reads SNTAGT. The trim removed 4 bases at V and 0 bases at J, leaving 2 bases unmatched. The CDR3 length is 15 residues. CDR3: CASSVTSGSYNEQFF. The CDR3 region has the DNA TGTGCCAGCAGTGTCACTAGCGGCTCCTACAATGAGCAGTTCTTC.

This clone was seen a single time. This chain connects TRBV5-5 to TRBJ2-3, with 11 bases identical to TRBD2. CDR1 is SGHKS, CDR2 YYEKEE, per germline (reference sequence). Losses at the gene ends were 4 bases for V and 0 bases for J; bases not matched to a gene: 10. This CDR3 has 18 residues. CDR3 amino acids: CASSATSGAMSSTDTQYF. CDR3 DNA: TGTGCCAGCAGCGCGACTAGCGGGGCTATGTCTAGCACAGATACGCAGTATTTT.

The rearrangement uses TRBV3-1 (or the pseudogene TRBV3-2) and TRBJ2-7; unclear D gene. V was cut by 3 bases and J by 1 base, with 10 bases left in between. CDR3 size: 14 residues. Germline values: CDR1 LGHDT, CDR2 YNNKEL (reference sequence). The CDR3 here is CASSQPANSYEQYF. CDR3 nucleotides: TGTGCCAGCAGCCAGCCGGCTAATTCCTACGAGCAGTACTTC.

The chain is built from TRBV2 and TRBJ2-4; 7 bases fit TRBD2. The germline gives CDR1 SNHLY, CDR2 FYNNEI. J was trimmed by 2 bases and V by 8 bases; bases with no gene match: 6. The CDR3 covers 14 residues. CDR3 in amino acids: CASWAGATKNIQYF. As DNA, the CDR3 is TGTGCCAGCTGGGCGGGAGCGACCAAAAACATTCAGTACTTC.

The gene calls are TRBV6-5 and TRBJ2-2; D not certain. Germline-derived CDR1 and CDR2 are MNHEY and SVGAGI. There are 13 residues in the CDR3. The V gene lost 6 bases and the J gene lost 0 bases, with 5 bases spanning the gap. The CDR3 bases are TGTGCCAGCAGGACTTCGAACACCGGGGAGCTGTTTTTT. It codes for CASRTSNTGELFF.